This TCR beta chain was profiled in a study of monozygotic twins with cystic fibrosis. Here immunoSEQ multiplex PCR was the method, and the copy in TCRdb shows in-frame clones only, minus some. This table holds tens of thousands of clones, roughly 97% found once. CDR1 and CDR2 from the germline V gene are GTSNPN and SVGIG (reference sequence). CDR3 length equals 13 residues. The junction had 5 bases not matched to a gene; V was cut back by 5 bases and J by 4 bases. Study conclusions and caveats: V usage most resembled the co-twin in 13 of 16 pairs.

Notes on this clone: Its antigen is unknown.

The clonotype comes from a girl between 5 and 17 years old with cystic fibrosis. The sequenced material came from blood. This chain joins TRBV30 and TRBJ1-2, with 9 positions matching TRBD1. The CDR3 region is CAWWTGDGYGYTF. CDR3 DNA: TGTGCCTGGTGGACAGGGGATGGCTATGGCTACACCTTC.